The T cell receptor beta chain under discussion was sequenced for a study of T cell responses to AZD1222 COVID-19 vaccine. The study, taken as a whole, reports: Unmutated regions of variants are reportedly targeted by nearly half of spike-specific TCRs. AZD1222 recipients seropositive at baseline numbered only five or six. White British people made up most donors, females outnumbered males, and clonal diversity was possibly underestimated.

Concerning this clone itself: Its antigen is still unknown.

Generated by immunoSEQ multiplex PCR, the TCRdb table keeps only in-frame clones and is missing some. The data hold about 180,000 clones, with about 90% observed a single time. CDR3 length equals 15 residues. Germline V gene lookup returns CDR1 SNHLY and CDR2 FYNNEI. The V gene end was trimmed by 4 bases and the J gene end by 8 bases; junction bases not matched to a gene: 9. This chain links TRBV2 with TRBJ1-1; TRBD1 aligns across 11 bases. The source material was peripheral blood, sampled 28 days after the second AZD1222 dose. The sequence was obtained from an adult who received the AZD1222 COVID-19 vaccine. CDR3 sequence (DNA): TGTGCCAGCAGTGGAAGGACAGGGGGCGCGGAAGAAGCTTTCTTT. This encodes CASSGRTGGAEEAFF.